Listed here are 22 T cell receptor beta chains from one sample, sequenced in a study of T cell responses to AZD1222 COVID-19 vaccine. Clones were sequenced by immunoSEQ multiplex PCR, and TCRdb holds only the in-frame ones, with some missing. Among roughly 150,000 clones listed, about 91% were seen once. Sequences were derived from peripheral blood, sampled on day 0 of MenACWY control vaccination. The receptors here all came from an adult in good health.

This sequence joins TRBV12-3 or TRBV12-4 and TRBJ2-5; maybe TRBD1 (5 bases). This CDR3 has 13 residues. V shed 2 bases and J shed 5 bases, with 9 bases lying between them. CDR3 sequence: CASSLQGLETQYF. CDR3 DNA sequence: TGTGCCAGCAGTTTACAGGGTTTGGAGACCCAGTACTTC.

The rearrangement links TRBV7-6 to TRBJ2-1; D call uncertain. The CDR3 sequence is 13 residues long. Germline V gives CDR1 SGHVS, CDR2 FNYEAQ. The V and J ends lost 3 bases and 1 base respectively, with 4 bases between them. CDR3 protein: CASSLGSYNEQFF. The CDR3 DNA is TGTGCCAGCAGCTTGGGATCCTACAATGAGCAGTTCTTC.

This chain links TRBV5-5 with TRBJ2-5; D not resolved. V lost 0 bases, J lost 2 bases, and 11 bases lay in between. CDR3 length: 15 amino acids. Germline V gives CDR1 SGHKS, CDR2 YYEKEE (reference sequence). DNA of the CDR3: TGTGCCAGCAGCTTGGGGCCGATTGTTCAAGAGACCCAGTACTTC. It codes for CASSLGPIVQETQYF. Looking up the rest from reference TRBV5-5 and TRBJ2-5 gives the full variable domain: DAGVTQSPTHLIKTRGQQVTLRCSPISGHKSVSWYQQVLGQGPQFIFQYYEKEERGRGNFPDRFSARQFPNYSSELNVNALLLGDSALYLCASSLGPIVQETQYFGPGTRLLVL.

This chain joins TRBV9 and TRBJ2-1, with TRBD2 matching 9 bases. With 4 bases clipped from V and 5 bases from J, the junction kept 10 bases outside the gene matches. The CDR3 length is 16 residues. The V gene's germline CDR1 is SGDLS and CDR2 YYNGEE. In DNA, the CDR3 is TGTGCCAGCAGCCCATATAGCGGGGGACTTCACAATGAGCAGTTCTTC. The encoded protein is CASSPYSGGLHNEQFF.

This clone has a handful of counts. This chain connects TRBV13 to TRBJ1-3; D remains unclear. Between the trimmed V and J ends, which lost 5 bases and 3 bases, there was a span of 11 bases. Germline loops: CDR1 PRHDT, CDR2 FYEKMQ (reference sequence). The CDR3 is made up of 14 amino acids. The CDR3 coding sequence is TGTGCCAGCAGCGAGAACAGAAATGGAAACACCATATATTTT. This encodes CASSENRNGNTIYF.

The V gene is TRBV19, the J gene TRBJ1-2; D gene uncertain. Germline CDR1 LNHDA, CDR2 SQIVND (reference sequence). V lost 2 bases, J lost 6 bases, and 10 bases lay in between. CDR3 size: 13 residues. The chain's CDR3 is CASSIRLRDGYTF. The CDR3, as DNA: TGTGCCAGTAGTATACGGCTTAGGGATGGCTACACCTTC.

The J gene is TRBJ2-7, the V gene TRBV7-8; perhaps TRBD1 as D (6 bases). Looked up from germline, CDR1 is SGHVS and CDR2 is FQNEAQ. V lost 5 bases to trimming and J lost 3 bases, with 14 bases between them. The CDR3 runs to 14 residues. The CDR3 protein is CASSRDRFRYEQYF. The DNA of the CDR3 is TGTGCCAGCAGCCGAGACAGGTTTCGCTACGAGCAGTACTTC.

This chain links TRBV21-1 with TRBJ1-3. TRBV21-1 is deemed a pseudogene. The CDR3 length is 18 residues. CDR3 sequence: CASSKALFDPCSGNTIYF. DNA for the CDR3: TGTGCCAGCAGCAAAGCGCTTTTTGACCCCTGCTCTGGAAACACCATATATTTT.

The V call is TRBV15, the J call TRBJ2-3; D unclear. Germline-derived CDR1 and CDR2 are LNHNV and YYDKDF (reference sequence). The V end was cut by 3 bases, the J end by 0 bases, with 10 bases between. The CDR3 runs to 15 residues. Here the CDR3 DNA reads TGTGCCACCAGCAGGCTGGGCCGAAGCACAGATACGCAGTATTTT. Its translation is CATSRLGRSTDTQYF.

The chain recombines TRBV6-8 with TRBJ1-2; D ambiguous. The CDR3 covers 13 residues. The germline gives CDR1 MNHGY, CDR2 SAAAGT. Trimming removed 2 bases from V and 8 bases from J, with 12 bases in between. CDR3 region: CASSYGRRLGYTF. CDR3 DNA: TGTGCCAGCAGTTACGGTAGACGTCTAGGCTACACCTTC.

DNA of the CDR3: TGCGCCAGCAGCCAGAGCGGGACAGCTAATGAAAAACTGTTTTTT. This sequence encodes CASSQSGTANEKLFF. This chain connects TRBV4-1 to TRBJ1-4, with TRBD1 matching over 7 bases. V was pared by 3 bases and J by 3 bases, with 4 bases of the junction left unmatched. Germline V gene sequence: CDR1 MGHRA, CDR2 YSYEKL. The CDR3 is 15 amino acids.

The J gene is TRBJ2-6, the V gene TRBV10-3; the D call may be TRBD1 or TRBD2 (5 bases each). Germline CDR1 reads ENHRY; CDR2 reads SYGVKD. The CDR3 has 16 residues. Trimming took off 3 bases at V and 2 bases at J, with 11 bases between the two ends. The CDR3 region has the DNA TGTGCCATCAGTGACGGCAGGGACCCTGGGGCCAACGTCCTGACTTTC. Translation gives CAISDGRDPGANVLTF.

CDR3 coding DNA: TGTGCCAGCAGTCCGCGGGGCTCCTACAATGAGCAGTTCTTC. As protein: CASSPRGSYNEQFF. The genes are TRBV2 and TRBJ2-1; TRBD2 is a possible D gene (6 bases). The CDR3 covers 14 residues. The V end was cut by 5 bases, the J end by 0 bases, with 8 bases between. Germline V lookup: CDR1 SNHLY, CDR2 FYNNEI.

This chain uses TRBV7-2 with TRBJ2-2, with D unresolved. V lost 1 base, J lost 5 bases, and 5 bases lay in between. The CDR3 has 13 residues. Germline-derived CDR1 and CDR2 are SGHTA and FQGNSA. The CDR3 loop is CASSLERTGELFF. CDR3 coding DNA: TGTGCCAGCAGCTTAGAAAGGACCGGGGAGCTGTTTTTT.

The V gene is TRBV4-3, the J gene TRBJ1-2; TRBD1 matches 7 bases. V trimming: 4 bases; J trimming: 0 bases; junction bases outside the gene matches: 5. The CDR3 extends over 15 amino acids. The germline CDR1 and CDR2 sequences are LGHNA and YSLEER. CDR3 sequence reads: CASSPWDRTNYGYTF. In nucleotides, the CDR3 is TGCGCCAGCAGCCCCTGGGACAGAACTAACTATGGCTACACCTTC.

The rearrangement links TRBV6-5 to TRBJ1-5; D is unresolved. The CDR3 spans 15 residues. Trimming removed 6 bases at V and 2 bases at J, with 14 bases between. CDR1 is MNHEY and CDR2 is SVGAGI in the germline V gene. CDR3 in amino acids: CASSTSRAGNQPQHF. CDR3 in DNA: TGTGCCAGCAGCACCTCAAGGGCCGGCAATCAGCCCCAGCATTTT.

V and J are TRBV7-9 and TRBJ1-4; TRBD1 might be the D (6 bases). CDR3 length equals 15 residues. CDR1 and CDR2 from the germline V gene are SEHNR and FQNEAQ (reference sequence). V was shortened by 4 bases and J by 4 bases, with 13 bases between the two germline ends. The CDR3 region has the DNA TGTGCCAGCAGCTCCCTTGGGGGCCGTAATGAAAAACTGTTTTTT. Translated: CASSSLGGRNEKLFF.

The CDR3 reads CASSLSAADTQYF. DNA of the CDR3: TGCGCCAGCAGCCTTTCAGCCGCGGATACGCAGTATTTT. The rearrangement links TRBV4-3 to TRBJ2-3; D is ambiguous. Trimming removed 4 bases at V and 6 bases at J, with 11 bases between. The V gene's germline CDR1 is LGHNA and CDR2 YSLEER. This CDR3 contains 13 residues.

This clone appeared once. The rearrangement joins TRBV7-2 to TRBJ1-3; weak D call: TRBD1 (5 bases). Trimming left V 6 bases short and J 0 bases short, with 9 bases between. The CDR3 sequence is 14 residues long. The germline V gene has CDR1 SGHTA and CDR2 FQGNSA. The CDR3 DNA reads as TGTGCCAGCAGATTGGGGGGCTCTGGAAACACCATATATTTT. Translated, it gives CASRLGGSGNTIYF.

The chain has TRBV7-3 and TRBJ2-1, with TRBD2 identical over 10 bases. The trim removed 3 bases at V and 0 bases at J, leaving 2 bases unmatched. CDR1 is SGHTA, CDR2 FQGTGA, per germline. The CDR3 has 16 residues. CDR3 nucleotide sequence: TGTGCCAGCAGCTTTTCTAGCGGGAGCTCCTACAATGAGCAGTTCTTC. Its translation: CASSFSSGSSYNEQFF.

Concerning this clone itself: The sample carries other DNA sequences with the same CDR3. This chain uses TRBV12-3 or TRBV12-4 with TRBJ2-7; D call uncertain. This CDR3 region has 12 residues. Between the trimmed V and J ends, which lost 3 bases and 1 base, there was a span of 4 bases. The CDR3 loop reads CASSFGSYEQYF. In DNA, the CDR3 is TGTGCCAGCAGTTTTGGGTCCTACGAGCAGTACTTC.

V gene TRBV28 combines with J gene TRBJ2-2, with 7 bases that match TRBD2. CDR3 length: 14 residues. Per germline, CDR1 MDHEN and CDR2 SYDVKM. V lost 4 bases, J lost 4 bases, and 3 bases stayed unmatched. The CDR3 DNA is TGTGCCAGCAGTTGGGGGGGACCCACCGGGGAGCTGTTTTTT. This sequence encodes CASSWGGPTGELFF. Full variable domain (missing parts from reference TRBV28 and TRBJ2-2): DVKVTQSSRYLVKRTGEKVFLECVQDMDHENMFWYRQDPGLGLRLIYFSYDVKMKEKGDIPEGYSVSREKKERFSLILESASTNQTSMYLCASSWGGPTGELFFGEGSRLTVL.